Listed below are T cell receptor beta chains from one sample, sequenced in a study of T-cell reconstitution after alpha-beta-depleted transplantation in children. TCRdb redid the calling of the PCR reads with MiXCR, one entry per CDR3 protein. Among a few hundred thousand distinct CDR3 sequences, approximately 20% were seen once, and the ten largest hold around 9.9%. Source: PBMCs, mostly from graft donor cells, taken 180 days after TCRalphabeta/CD19-depleted stem cell transplant. These receptors were collected from a male patient under 18 who had a stem cell transplant for acute lymphoblastic leukemia, so the T cells may come from the graft donor. The CDR3 runs from the conserved cysteine through the conserved F or W. A D gene is named only where the DNA matches it firmly. Some rows mark clone size as missing; the rest say once, few, many or name a class of expanded clone.

TRBJ2-1 - - TRBV9 TGTGCCAGCAGCCGGGTGGCTGCCCCCAATGAGCAGTTCTTC CASSRVAAPNEQFF
TRBJ1-1 - - TRBV5-1 TGCGCCAGCAGCCCAGAACCGGGACACTTGAACACTGAAGCTTTCTTT CASSPEPGHLNTEAFF
TRBJ2-3 few TRBD1 TRBV18 TGTGCCAGCTCACCAACTCCGGACAGGCCTAGCACAGATACGCAGTATTTT CASSPTPDRPSTDTQYF
TRBJ2-7 - - TRBV6-5 TGTGCCAGCAGTTACTCCCGAGGGGGGACTAACTTATTCCCCTACGAGCAGTACTTC CASSYSRGGTNLFPYEQYF
TRBJ1-2 - TRBD1 TRBV12-3/TRBV12-4 TGTGCCAGCAGTTCAGCCGGGACAGGGGTCTATGGCTACACCTTC CASSSAGTGVYGYTF
TRBJ2-7 many - TRBV29-1 TGCAGCGTTGTCTGGATTGGCTACGAGCAGTACTTC CSVVWIGYEQYF
TRBJ2-1 - TRBD2 TRBV7-9 TGTGCCAGCAGCCCTCTAGCGGGAGAGCAGTTCTTC CASSPLAGEQFF
TRBJ2-4 - - TRBV12-3/TRBV12-4 TGTGCCAGCAGAGCTTCCGGGACGGCCAAAAACATTCAGTACTTC CASRASGTAKNIQYF
TRBJ2-7 - - TRBV7-2 TGTGCCAGCAGCTTAGACCCGGGAGTGGGAGAGCAGTACTTC CASSLDPGVGEQYF
TRBJ2-7 - TRBD2 TRBV29-1 TGCAGCGTTTTTAGCGGGACCGCGTTCTACGAGCAGTACTTC CSVFSGTAFYEQYF
TRBJ1-2 - - TRBV10-3 TGTGCCATCAGTGAGTCGCCCCCCCTACTGAGCTATGGCTACACCTTC CAISESPPLLSYGYTF
TRBJ2-7 few TRBD1 TRBV7-9 TGTGCCAGCAGCCTCAACCGACAGGGGGGCTCCTACGAGCAGTACTTC CASSLNRQGGSYEQYF
TRBJ2-5 - - TRBV27 TGTGCCAGCAGTTTATGGGGGCCGAAAGAGACCCAGTACTTC CASSLWGPKETQYF
TRBJ2-1 - - TRBV5-6 TGTGCCAGCAGCTTGGTAGAGGGTGAGCAGTTCTTC CASSLVEGEQFF
TRBJ2-1 - TRBD2 TRBV20-1 TGCAGTGCTAGAGATTCTAGCGGGAGGGGCACCTACAATGAGCAGTTCTTC CSARDSSGRGTYNEQFF
TRBJ2-3 - TRBD2 TRBV5-1 TGCGCCAGCAGCCGACTAGCGGGAGCCCCAGATACGCAGTATTTT CASSRLAGAPDTQYF
TRBJ2-7 few - TRBV5-1 TGCGCCAGCAGCGCACGGGACAAGTCCTACGAGCAGTACTTC CASSARDKSYEQYF
TRBJ2-3 - - TRBV7-9 TGTGCCAGCAGCTTCAGGGAAGATACGCAGTATTTT CASSFREDTQYF
TRBJ2-1 few - TRBV5-1 TGCGCCAGCAGCTCGGACAGCGGGACCTACAATGAGCAGTTCTTC CASSSDSGTYNEQFF
TRBJ1-2 few - TRBV7-9 TGTGCCAGCAGCGCACAGGGTAGAGGATATGGCTACACCTTC CASSAQGRGYGYTF
TRBJ2-3 - - TRBV20-1 TGCAGTGCGCTTTACCGGGCCACAGATACGCAGTATTTT CSALYRATDTQYF
TRBJ2-3 - - TRBV7-8 TGTGCCAGCAGCGGAGGCCGCCTCCCTAGCACAGATACGCAGTATTTT CASSGGRLPSTDTQYF
TRBJ2-1 few - TRBV5-8 TGTGCCAGCAGCCCCCTCGTTGAGCAGTTCTTC CASSPLVEQFF